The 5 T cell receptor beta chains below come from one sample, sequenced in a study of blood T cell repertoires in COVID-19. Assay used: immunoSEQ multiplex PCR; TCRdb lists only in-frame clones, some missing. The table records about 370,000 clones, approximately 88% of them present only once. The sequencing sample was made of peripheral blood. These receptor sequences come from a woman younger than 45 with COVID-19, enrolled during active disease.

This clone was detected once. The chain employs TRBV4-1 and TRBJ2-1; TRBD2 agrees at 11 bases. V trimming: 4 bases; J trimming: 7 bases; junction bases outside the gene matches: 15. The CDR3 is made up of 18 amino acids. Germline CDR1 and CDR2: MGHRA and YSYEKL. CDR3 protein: CASSPGLADLPLRNEQFF. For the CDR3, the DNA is TGCGCCAGCAGCCCGGGACTAGCGGACCTACCCCTTAGGAATGAGCAGTTCTTC.

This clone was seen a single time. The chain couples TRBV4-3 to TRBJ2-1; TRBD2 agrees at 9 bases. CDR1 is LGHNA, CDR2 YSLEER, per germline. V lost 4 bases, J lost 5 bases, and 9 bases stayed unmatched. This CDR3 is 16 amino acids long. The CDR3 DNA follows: TGCGCCAGCAGCCTCAGGGCGGGAGGGCCGAACAATGAGCAGTTCTTC. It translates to CASSLRAGGPNNEQFF.

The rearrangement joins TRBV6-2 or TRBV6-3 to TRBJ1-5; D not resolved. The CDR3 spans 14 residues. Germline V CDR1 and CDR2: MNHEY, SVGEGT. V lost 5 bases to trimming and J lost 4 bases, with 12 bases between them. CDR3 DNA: TGTGCCAGCAGTCAGGACGGACTAAATCAGCCCCAGCATTTT. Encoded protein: CASSQDGLNQPQHF.

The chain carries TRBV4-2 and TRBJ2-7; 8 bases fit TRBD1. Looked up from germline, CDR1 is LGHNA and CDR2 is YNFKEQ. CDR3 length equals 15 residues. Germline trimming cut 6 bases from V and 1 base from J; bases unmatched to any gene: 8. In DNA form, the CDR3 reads TGTGCCAGCAGACGCGACAGGGGCGAATCCTACGAGCAGTACTTC. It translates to CASRRDRGESYEQYF.

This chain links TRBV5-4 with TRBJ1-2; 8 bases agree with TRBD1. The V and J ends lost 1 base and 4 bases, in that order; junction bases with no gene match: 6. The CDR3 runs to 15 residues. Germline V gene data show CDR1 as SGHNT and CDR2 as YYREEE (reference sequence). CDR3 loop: CASSLTQGGSYGYTF. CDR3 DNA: TGTGCCAGCAGCTTGACACAGGGGGGATCCTATGGCTACACCTTC.